This record covers a single TCR beta chain. The antigen remains unidentified. The sample has other DNA sequences that encode this CDR3 too. Collection of blood occurred at baseline, at cycle 4 day 1, and at cycle 7 day 1. Here immunoSEQ multiplex PCR was the method, and the copy in TCRdb shows in-frame clones only, minus some. The table lists tens of thousands of clones, around 80% of them singletons. The data were obtained in a study of OX40 agonist ivuxolimab in advanced cancers. Turning to the study itself: Clinicians treated patients with ivuxolimab, an agonistic anti-OX40 (CD134) antibody. Prior anti-PD-1, anti-PD-L1 or anti-CTLA-4 therapy did not bar entry, and 40% to 45% had some. Findings and limits, study-wide: There was clonal expansion of CD4+ and CD8+ blood T cells by week 6 at 0.1 to 3.0 mg/kg.

Germline CDR1 reads SGHRS; CDR2 reads YFSETQ. CDR3 length: 16 residues. Trimming took 4 bases from V and 1 from J, leaving 15 bases between them. This specimen was CD4+ or CD8+ T cells sorted from blood, taken in a trial of the OX40 agonist ivuxolimab. The V call is TRBV5-1, the J call TRBJ2-4; no definite D call. The TCR comes from an adult with an advanced solid tumor such as melanoma, head and neck, liver or kidney cancer. CDR3 region: CASSPDGLQAKNIQYF. CDR3 nucleotides: TGCGCCAGCAGCCCGGACGGGCTGCAGGCCAAAAACATTCAGTACTTC.